This TCR beta chain was documented in a study of T-cell reconstitution after alpha-beta-depleted transplantation in children. Findings of the study overall: At the one-year point after transplant, T-cell counts and TCRbeta diversity were found to come mostly from T cells that had been newly produced. The study traced high day-60 TCRbeta diversity in some patients to surviving recipient T cells and thymic progenitors. About two months after transplant, alpha-beta T cells reportedly came from several hundred expanded graft clones.

The authors prepared the TCRbeta library with unique molecular identifiers. Each CDR3 protein gets one entry after TCRdb re-called the PCR reads with MiXCR. The sample holds 700,000 to 950,000 distinct CDR3 sequences, approximately 15% seen once. Comments on this clonotype: Its cognate antigen is unknown.

The sample consisted of PBMCs, mostly from graft donor cells, taken 360 days after TCRalphabeta/CD19-depleted stem cell transplant. This receptor was taken from a male patient aged 10 to 17 who had a stem cell transplant for acute lymphoblastic leukemia, so the T cells may come from the graft donor.

CDR3 in DNA: TGTGCCAGCAGCCCCCTGGGACCCAACTCTGGGGCCAACGTCCTGACTTTC. Translated, it gives CASSPLGPNSGANVLTF. The chain has TRBV4-2 and TRBJ2-6; the D call may be TRBD1 or TRBD2 (5 bases each). The CDR3 length is 17 residues. Trimming removed 4 bases at V and 0 bases at J, with 13 bases between. Looked up from germline, CDR1 is LGHNA and CDR2 is YNFKEQ.